This T cell receptor beta chain emerged from a study of cytomegalovirus exposure and HLA in healthy donors. A word on this clone: The antigen is unknown.

The study, taken as a whole, reports: Most sequenced TCRs were rare (though some public TCRs occurred in many donors). It was found in a later analysis that first-cohort TCR clusters tended to co-occur in the 95 to 150 validation repertoires. The study put 160 or so TCR beta chains on its list as cytomegalovirus-associated.

Germline trimming cut 7 bases from V and 4 bases from J; bases unmatched to any gene: 3. This CDR3 contains 12 residues. Clones were sequenced by immunoSEQ multiplex PCR, and TCRdb holds only the in-frame ones, with some missing. The profile shows fewer than 90,000 clones, roughly 80% of them singletons. This receptor was obtained from a woman aged 18-30 years in good health and CMV-seropositive. The chain employs TRBV23-1 and TRBJ2-7, with 8 bases matching TRBD2. TRBV23-1 counts as an open reading frame of uncertain function. The sample consisted of PBMCs. The CDR3 protein is CASTPGGYEQYF. The CDR3 DNA sequence: TGCGCCAGCACCCCGGGAGGGTACGAGCAGTACTTC.